This T cell receptor beta chain is from a study of radiation and T cells in renal cell carcinoma. Profiled with immunoSEQ multiplex PCR; TCRdb holds only in-frame clones, not every one. The data show approximately 120,000 clones, approximately 78% seen once. A note on this clone: The antigen remains undetermined.

Study observations and caveats: Pretreatment tumor biopsies were lacking, so baseline clonotypes are unknown. Top tumor clonotypes rose in blood 2 weeks post-radiation, then contracted.

This sample's time point: baseline pretreatment blood. The treatment here: 15 Gy SBRT to primary tumor, nephrectomy 4 weeks later. The specimen was blood, collected from a patient whose treatment included radiotherapy and nephrectomy. This sequence was found in a woman between 55 and 75 years old with renal cell carcinoma.

For the CDR3, the DNA is TGTGCCAGCAGCCTTATAGGGACAGGGGGAGAGACCCAGTACTTC. This gives the protein CASSLIGTGGETQYF. This rearrangement joins TRBV5-6 to TRBJ2-5, with TRBD1 matching over 11 bases. The CDR3 contains 15 residues. Germline-derived CDR1 and CDR2 are SGHDT and YYEEEE. V shed 4 bases, J shed 4 bases, and the junction held 6 bases outside the gene matches.